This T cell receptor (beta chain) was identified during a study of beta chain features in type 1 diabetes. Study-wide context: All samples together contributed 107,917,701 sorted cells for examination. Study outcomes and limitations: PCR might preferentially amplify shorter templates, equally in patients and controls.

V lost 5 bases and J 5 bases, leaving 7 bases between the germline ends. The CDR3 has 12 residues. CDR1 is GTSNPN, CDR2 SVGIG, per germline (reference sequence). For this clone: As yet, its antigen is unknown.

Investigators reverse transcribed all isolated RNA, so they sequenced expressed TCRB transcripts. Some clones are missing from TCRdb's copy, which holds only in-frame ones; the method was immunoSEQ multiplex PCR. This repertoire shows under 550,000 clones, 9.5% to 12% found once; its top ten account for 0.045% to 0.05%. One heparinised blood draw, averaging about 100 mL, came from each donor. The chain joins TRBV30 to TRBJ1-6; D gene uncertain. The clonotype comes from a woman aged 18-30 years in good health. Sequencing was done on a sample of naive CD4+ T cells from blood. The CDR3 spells CAWGRDNSPLHF. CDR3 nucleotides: TGTGCCTGGGGCCGCGATAATTCACCCCTCCACTTT.